This record covers a single TCR beta chain. Its antigen is unidentified. CDR3 size: 13 residues. Looked up from germline, CDR1 is MNHEY and CDR2 is SVGAGI. V dropped 2 bases and J dropped 2 bases, with 3 bases sitting between them. This entry is derived from a study of human T cells and chemical hapten exposure. Whole-study context: Once 0.01% DPC had been applied to the upper back by patch test, readings were taken at 6 days. Alopecia areata, totalis or universalis was found in mostly female patients. Overall study results and limits: Controls had significantly fewer large CDR3 similarity clusters than were formed by expanded TCRs. Sensitization with DPC brought no change to TCRs above 1 in 1000 in frequency.

Sample time point: patch test 2, 6 weeks after DPC sensitization. Treatment here: therapeutic diphenylcyclopropenone sensitization with weekly scalp DPC. One entry per CDR3 protein results from TCRdb running MiXCR on the RACE reads. This table has about 400,000 distinct CDR3 sequences, more than 5% appearing once. The gene calls are TRBV6-5 and TRBJ2-2, with D hard to call. This TCR derives from a woman under 30 with alopecia areata. Some clones in this sample may be carry-over from other donors' samples. The sample consisted of whole blood, taken in connection with sensitization to the hapten diphenylcyclopropenone (DPC). In DNA, the CDR3 is TGTGCCAGCAGTTACACAAACACCGGGGAGCTGTTTTTT. This codes for CASSYTNTGELFF.